This entry lists 27 T cell receptor beta chains sequenced from one sample in a study of OX40 agonist ivuxolimab in advanced cancers. The receptor library was made with the immunoSEQ multiplex PCR assay. TCRdb mirrors the immuneACCESS table, restricted to in-frame sequences. Some clones are absent from its copies; in checked studies, under half trace to an unresolved V gene, and the reason for the others is unknown. The sample table shows around 90,000 clones, and more than 85% are seen once. 2% to 2.5% of the sample goes to the ten largest clones. The sample was CD4+ or CD8+ T cells sorted from blood, taken in a trial of the OX40 agonist ivuxolimab. The receptors come from an adult with an advanced solid tumor such as melanoma, head and neck, liver or kidney cancer.

This chain joins TRBV11-3 and TRBJ2-7; 7 bases agree with TRBD1. The junction had 10 bases not matched to a gene; V was cut back by 5 bases and J by 6 bases. The CDR3 is 14 residues long. CDR1 is SGHNT, CDR2 YENEEA, per germline. The CDR3 reads CASSPRTGKGEQYF. The CDR3 region has the DNA TGTGCCAGCAGCCCACGGACAGGCAAGGGCGAGCAGTACTTC.

With regard to this clone: The sample contains more than one DNA sequence encoding this CDR3. This chain links TRBV30 with TRBJ1-2; no reliable D call. From germline, CDR1 is GTSNPN and CDR2 SVGIG (reference sequence). The CDR3 runs 13 residues. V lost 0 bases and J lost 3, with 8 bases in between. As DNA, the CDR3 is TGTGCCTGGAGTGTAGGATCGCACTATGGCTACACCTTC. Translated, it gives CAWSVGSHYGYTF.

The genes are TRBV19 and TRBJ2-3; TRBD2 matches 11 bases. V lost 6 bases, J lost 0 bases, and 14 bases stayed unmatched. This CDR3 has 19 residues. Germline lookup yields CDR1 LNHDA and CDR2 SQIVND (reference sequence). As DNA, the CDR3 is TGTGCCAGTAGGGGCCAACCGGGACTAGCGGATGCTAGCACAGATACGCAGTATTTT. Protein: CASRGQPGLADASTDTQYF.

This chain joins TRBV7-2 and TRBJ2-7; 8 bases map to TRBD2. Unmatched junction bases numbered 6, after V lost 5 bases and J lost 0 bases. The germline CDR1 and CDR2 sequences are SGHTA and FQGNSA. The CDR3 covers 15 residues. The CDR3 DNA follows: TGTGCCAGCAGCGTAACTAGCGGCGCCTCCTACGAGCAGTACTTC. It yields the protein CASSVTSGASYEQYF.

The sample holds one count of this clone. The chain employs TRBV10-3 and TRBJ2-7; 10 bases fit TRBD1. Per germline, CDR1 ENHRY and CDR2 SYGVKD. V dropped 3 bases and J dropped 4; count of bases not matched to a gene: 3. This CDR3 region has 14 residues. In DNA, the CDR3 is TGTGCCATCAGTGAAGGGACAGGGGAATACGAGCAGTACTTC. Encoded protein: CAISEGTGEYEQYF.

The V and J genes are TRBV7-6 and TRBJ1-2; TRBD1 agrees at 8 bases. Trimming at V came to 3 bases and at J to 2 bases, leaving 11 bases not matched to a gene. The V gene's germline CDR1 is SGHVS and CDR2 FNYEAQ. The CDR3 extends over 17 amino acids. As DNA, the CDR3 is TGTGCCAGCAGCTTTAGTCCCCCAGGACAGGGCAACTATGGCTACACCTTC. Translation: CASSFSPPGQGNYGYTF.

In nucleotides, the CDR3 is TGTGCCAGCAGATCCCCCGGTAGCGGGAGGGGAGTGAATGAGCAGTTCTTC. This codes for CASRSPGSGRGVNEQFF. This chain uses TRBV7-9 with TRBJ2-1, with 11 bases fitting TRBD2. CDR1 is SEHNR, CDR2 FQNEAQ, per germline (reference sequence). There are 17 residues in the CDR3. V was clipped by 6 bases and J by 7 bases; unmatched bases: 14.

The rearrangement uses TRBV5-4 and TRBJ1-1, with 10 bases aligning to TRBD1. J was trimmed by 0 bases and V by 6 bases; bases with no gene match: 5. CDR1 and CDR2 from the germline V gene are SGHNT and YYREEE (reference sequence). The CDR3 is made up of 15 amino acids. The chain's CDR3 is CASTRDRGVNTEAFF. The CDR3 region has the DNA TGTGCCAGCACCAGGGACAGGGGCGTGAACACTGAAGCTTTCTTT.

This chain links TRBV5-1 with TRBJ2-7; TRBD1 aligns across 8 bases. This CDR3 is 13 amino acids long. The germline CDR1 and CDR2 sequences are SGHRS and YFSETQ. The V gene end was trimmed by 4 bases and the J gene end by 4 bases; junction bases not matched to a gene: 4. This CDR3 reads CASSRTGSYEQYF. CDR3 nucleotides: TGCGCCAGCAGCAGGACAGGGTCGTACGAGCAGTACTTC.

J is TRBJ1-2 and V is TRBV30, with 7 bases fitting TRBD1. Trimming cost V 2 bases and J 7 bases; bases outside gene matches: 7. The CDR3 runs 13 residues. The germline gives CDR1 GTSNPN, CDR2 SVGIG (reference sequence). CDR3 loop: CAWSFRGSSGYTF. DNA of the CDR3: TGTGCCTGGAGTTTCAGGGGGAGTAGTGGCTACACCTTC.

The chain combines TRBV14 with TRBJ2-1; TRBD2 is a possible D gene (6 bases). V was trimmed by 4 bases and J by 9 bases, leaving 19 bases between them. CDR1 is SGHDN and CDR2 is FVKESK in the germline V gene. CDR3 size: 15 residues. The CDR3 nucleotides are TGTGCCAGCAGCCCCCTCGGGACTCACAGCGGTGAGCAGTTCTTC. Protein product: CASSPLGTHSGEQFF.

V usage is TRBV5-8 and J usage is TRBJ1-5, with TRBD1 as a possible D gene (6 bases). The germline CDR1 and CDR2 sequences are SGHTS and YDEGEE. CDR3 size: 16 residues. V dropped 4 bases and J dropped 2 bases, with 16 bases sitting between them. The CDR3 nucleotides are TGTGCCAGCAGCCCAAGAACACAGGGCGGCAATCAGCCCCAGCATTTT. This encodes CASSPRTQGGNQPQHF.

The chain recombines TRBV6-1 with TRBJ2-7; 7 bases fit TRBD1. V shed 8 bases and J 3 bases; nucleotides not matched to a gene: 10. The germline V gene has CDR1 MNHNS and CDR2 SASEGT. This CDR3 has 14 amino acids. The CDR3 coding sequence is TGTGCCAGCCAATTCCAGGGACAGAGCTACGAGCAGTACTTC. Translated: CASQFQGQSYEQYF.

The chain couples TRBV5-1 to TRBJ1-2; the match to TRBD1 covers 7 bases. V gave up 1 base and J gave up 3 bases; unmatched junction bases: 6. The CDR3 is 15 residues long. Germline values: CDR1 SGHRS, CDR2 YFSETQ. CDR3 protein: CASSLREGAHYGYTF. The CDR3 coding sequence is TGCGCCAGCAGCTTGCGGGAGGGGGCGCACTATGGCTACACCTTC.

The gene calls are TRBV2 and TRBJ2-7; possibly TRBD1 or TRBD2 for D (6 bases each). The CDR3 covers 14 residues. The germline gives CDR1 SNHLY, CDR2 FYNNEI. V was pared by 8 bases and J by 2 bases, with 16 bases between. CDR3 protein: CASLRGRPPYEQYF. CDR3 DNA sequence: TGTGCCAGCCTTAGGGGGAGGCCCCCCTACGAGCAGTACTTC.

Comment on this clone: Germline and junction disagree at one end, which may indicate a read error. V and J are TRBV6-5 and TRBJ2-3, with 16 bases identical to TRBD2. The CDR3 has 14 residues. Germline V gives CDR1 MNHEY, CDR2 SVGAGI. CDR3 DNA sequence: TGTGCCAGCGCTCCCGGGACTAGCGGGAGGGCCGGATTTTGG. This sequence encodes CASAPGTSGRAGFW.

The rearrangement uses TRBV5-1 and TRBJ2-5; 7 bases match TRBD1. CDR3 length equals 14 residues. The germline V gene encodes CDR1 SGHRS and CDR2 YFSETQ. J lost 1 base, V lost 3 bases, and 3 bases had no gene match. CDR3 nucleotides: TGCGCCAGCAGCTGGGGGACAGTCCAAGAGACCCAGTACTTC. Translation gives CASSWGTVQETQYF.

J is TRBJ2-1 and V is TRBV19, with 9 bases lining up with TRBD2. V was pared by 2 bases and J by 8 bases, with 7 bases of the junction left unmatched. There are 15 residues in the CDR3. CDR1 is LNHDA and CDR2 is SQIVND in the germline V gene (reference sequence). The CDR3 reads CASSIPGTSSHEQFF. DNA for the CDR3: TGTGCCAGTAGTATACCTGGGACTAGCAGCCATGAGCAGTTCTTC.

The genes are TRBV29-1 and TRBJ2-5; D gene ambiguous. Trimming pared 6 bases from V and 5 bases from J, leaving 13 bases between. Germline CDR1 is SQVTM and CDR2 is ANQGSEA. The CDR3 spans 12 residues. CDR3 bases: TGCAGCGTGCTTACATCCCGGGAGACCCAGTACTTC. Protein: CSVLTSRETQYF.

The genes are TRBV10-1 and TRBJ2-5, with 7 positions matching TRBD1. CDR3 length equals 11 residues. Unmatched junction bases numbered 2, after V lost 8 bases and J lost 5 bases. CDR1 WNHNN and CDR2 SYGVQD come from the germline V gene (reference sequence). The DNA for the CDR3 is TGCGCCAGCGAGGGGGCCGAGACCCAGTACTTC. Its protein product is CASEGAETQYF.

This chain joins TRBV19 and TRBJ1-1, with D hard to call. The V and J ends lost 6 bases and 1 base respectively, with 18 bases between them. Per germline, CDR1 LNHDA and CDR2 SQIVND (reference sequence). The CDR3 extends over 16 amino acids. CDR3: CASRGPSTATNTEAFF. CDR3 nucleotide sequence: TGTGCCAGTAGAGGGCCTTCTACAGCTACGAACACTGAAGCTTTCTTT.

V is TRBV7-9 and J is TRBJ2-7; TRBD2 matches 7 bases. Trimming removed 2 bases from V and 7 bases from J; junction bases left unmatched: 14. This CDR3 has 16 amino acids. Germline-derived CDR1 and CDR2 are SEHNR and FQNEAQ (reference sequence). The CDR3 sequence is CASSLSGLLRDVEQYF. CDR3 coding DNA: TGTGCCAGCAGCTTATCGGGACTATTAAGGGATGTAGAGCAGTACTTC.

The V call is TRBV7-3, the J call TRBJ2-7; 8 nucleotides agree with TRBD1. Looked up from germline, CDR1 is SGHTA and CDR2 is FQGTGA. This CDR3 has 13 residues. V shed 5 bases and J 4 bases; nucleotides not matched to a gene: 4. CDR3 DNA: TGTGCCAGCAGCCCCGGACAGGGATACGAGCAGTACTTC. Translation gives CASSPGQGYEQYF.

This chain connects TRBV4-1 to TRBJ1-5; no clear D. Deletions cut 0 bases from V and 6 bases from J, with 6 bases between. This CDR3 has 13 residues. Germline V gene sequence: CDR1 MGHRA, CDR2 YSYEKL. CDR3 in amino acids: CASSQDNAQPQHF. In DNA form, the CDR3 reads TGCGCCAGCAGCCAAGACAACGCTCAGCCCCAGCATTTT.

This chain connects TRBV30 to TRBJ2-5, with 8 bases fitting TRBD1. Germline V gives CDR1 GTSNPN, CDR2 SVGIG (reference sequence). CDR3 length: 15 amino acids. The V segment lost 3 bases and the J segment 2 bases; nucleotides outside the gene matches: 8. The CDR3 DNA reads TGTGCCTGGAGCCGGGACAGGTTCGTTCAAGAGACCCAGTACTTC. Amino acids: CAWSRDRFVQETQYF.

With respect to this clone: The identical CDR3 is also encoded by other nucleotide sequences in the sample. The rearrangement uses TRBV7-8 and TRBJ1-3; a weak D match, TRBD1 (6 bases). CDR1 SGHVS and CDR2 FQNEAQ come from the germline V gene. Trimming removed 5 bases at V and 2 bases at J, with 10 bases between. The CDR3 is 14 amino acids. The CDR3: CASSLGTTGNTIYF. For the CDR3, the DNA is TGTGCCAGCAGCCTTGGGACAACTGGAAACACCATATATTTT.

The genes are TRBV10-3 and TRBJ2-3; 7 bases line up with TRBD2. The trim removed 4 bases at V and 3 bases at J, leaving 7 bases unmatched. The CDR3 is 15 residues long. Per the germline V gene, CDR1 is ENHRY and CDR2 is SYGVKD. CDR3 sequence reads: CAISGQGGSTDTQYF. The CDR3 nucleotides are TGTGCCATCAGTGGCCAAGGCGGGAGTACAGATACGCAGTATTTT.